These 3 T cell receptor gamma chains originate from one sample sequenced in a study of gamma-delta T cells after stem cell transplantation. TCRdb applied CATT to the RT-PCR reads for clone calling. This table has 2,500 to 3,000 gamma-chain clones, more than 15% appearing once. The specimen sequenced was gamma-delta T cells. These receptors all come from a human donor. It is not recorded whose cells these are; they may come from a transplant donor.

The table lists this clone with a few counts. This chain uses TRGV4 with TRGJ1 or TRGJ2. The CDR3 sequence is 17 residues long. Germline V gene data show CDR1 as EGSTGY and CDR2 as YDSYTSSV. The V and J ends lost 3 bases and 6 bases, in that order; junction bases with no gene match: 20. CDR3 amino acids: CATWDLLSLLESYKKLF. In DNA form, the CDR3 reads TGTGCCACCTGGGATCTGCTGAGTTTGTTGGAAAGTTATAAGAAACTCTTT.

This clone came up a few times. CDR3 protein: CATWDEYYKKLF. The CDR3 DNA follows: TGTGCCACCTGGGATGAATATTATAAGAAACTCTTT. V usage is TRGV4 and J usage is TRGJ1 or TRGJ2. The trim removed 2 bases at V and 4 bases at J, leaving 2 bases unmatched. Germline CDR1 and CDR2: EGSTGY and YDSYTSSV. This CDR3 has 12 amino acids.

This clone has only a few counts. The chain is built from TRGV9 and TRGJP. The CDR3 covers 19 residues. CDR1 is GITISATS and CDR2 is ISYDGTV in the germline V gene (reference sequence). After removal of 1 base from V and 6 bases from J, the junction contained 12 bases not matched to a gene. CDR3 loop: CALWEVLPPLELGKKIKVF. The CDR3 DNA sequence: TGTGCCTTGTGGGAGGTTCTTCCCCCCTTAGAGTTGGGCAAAAAAATCAAGGTATTT.